Listed below are T cell receptor beta chains from one sample, sequenced in a study of response to subunit inactivated influenza vaccine. TCRdb independently ran MiXCR on the RT-PCR reads; one entry per CDR3 protein. Of approximately 300,000 distinct CDR3 sequences listed, roughly 20% were seen once; the top ten hold approximately 10%. The source was PBMCs from blood, collected 21 months after vaccination. The receptors were gathered from a man between 50 and 75 years old who received an inactivated influenza vaccine. The CDR3 runs from the conserved cysteine through the conserved F or W. D genes are given only for firm matches. Where a row states a size, it is once, few, many or the class of an expanded clone; other rows omit it.

d_call	v_call	clone_size	j_call	cdr3_nt	cdr3_aa
.	TRBV10-3	many	TRBJ1-5	TGTGCCATCAGTGAGTCTGGGTGGAATCAGCCCCAGCATTTT	CAISESGWNQPQHF
.	TRBV7-2	few	TRBJ2-3	TGTGCCAGCAGCCCGCAGCCTCGCCGCACAGATACGCAGTATTTT	CASSPQPRRTDTQYF
.	TRBV5-1	.	TRBJ1-2	TGCGCCAGCAGCGTGGGGGACCCTAACTATGGCTACACCTTC	CASSVGDPNYGYTF
TRBD2	TRBV7-7	.	TRBJ2-2	TGTGCCAGCAGCCCCTGGACTAGCAGGAACACCGGGGAGCTGTTTTTT	CASSPWTSRNTGELFF
.	TRBV7-2	.	TRBJ2-6	TGTGCCAGCAGCCCAGGGCCGGGGCGCTCTGGGGCCAACGTCCTGACTTTC	CASSPGPGRSGANVLTF
TRBD1	TRBV20-1	.	TRBJ2-7	TGCAGTGCAACTAACCCCCGGACAGGGATTCTCTACGAGCAGTACTTC	CSATNPRTGILYEQYF
.	TRBV23-1	few	TRBJ2-7	TGCGCCAGCAGTCAATGGGCCAGGGGAGTAAAGTCCTACGAGCAGTACTTC	CASSQWARGVKSYEQYF
TRBD2	TRBV7-3	few	TRBJ2-3	TGTGCCAGCAGCCCTAGCGGGCCGAGCACAGATACGCAGTATTTT	CASSPSGPSTDTQYF
.	TRBV19	many	TRBJ1-2	TGTGCCAGTAGGGGTCAATCTAACTATGGCTACACCTTC	CASRGQSNYGYTF
.	TRBV3-1	.	TRBJ1-2	TGTGCCAGCAGCCAATGGGTAGACGGCTACACCTTC	CASSQWVDGYTF
.	TRBV29-1	many	TRBJ1-4	TGCAGCGTGTCTTTGGGGGAAAAACTGTTTTTT	CSVSLGEKLFF
TRBD1	TRBV27	few	TRBJ1-4	TGTGCCAGCAGTTTACCCTTTCGGACAGGGGAAGGAGAAAAACTGTTTTTT	CASSLPFRTGEGEKLFF
.	TRBV5-1	.	TRBJ2-1	TGCGCCAGCAGCTCCCAGCCCCCCTACAATGAGCAGTTCTTC	CASSSQPPYNEQFF
.	TRBV12-3/TRBV12-4	few	TRBJ2-2	TGTGCCAGCAGTTTTCTCAGGGGGGAGCTGTTTTTT	CASSFLRGELFF
TRBD1	TRBV6-2/TRBV6-3	many	TRBJ1-1	TGTGCCAGCAGTTATATAACAGGGGGCCCAGCTTTCTTT	CASSYITGGPAFF
TRBD1	TRBV27	many	TRBJ1-1	TGTGCCAGCAGTTTATCCGGGACAGGGGGCGAGAACACTGAAGCTTTCTTT	CASSLSGTGGENTEAFF
.	TRBV11-2	.	TRBJ2-7	TGTGCCAGCAGCGGATCACAGGGAAGAAAGGAGCAGTACTTC	CASSGSQGRKEQYF
.	TRBV12-3/TRBV12-4	many	TRBJ1-6	TGTGCCAGCAGTTTGGGGGGGAACTATAATTCACCCCTCCACTTT	CASSLGGNYNSPLHF
.	TRBV20-1	.	TRBJ2-1	TGCAGTGCACCTCTCATGGAGAGGCAGTTCTTC	CSAPLMERQFF
.	TRBV4-3	.	TRBJ1-6	TGCGCCAGCAGCCAAGACGGGTCTAGGTCACCCCTCCACTTT	CASSQDGSRSPLHF
.	TRBV12-3/TRBV12-4	.	TRBJ1-6	TGTGCCAGCAGTTCCCGAGGACTGACCTCACCCCTCCACTTT	CASSSRGLTSPLHF
.	TRBV2	many	TRBJ2-4	TGTGCCAGCAGTGGTAATTGGGACGGGAAAACTAAAAACATTCAGTACTTC	CASSGNWDGKTKNIQYF
TRBD2	TRBV20-1	.	TRBJ2-2	TGCAGTGCTAGAGATGTAAGGAGCGGGAGCACCGGGGAGCTGTTTTTT	CSARDVRSGSTGELFF
TRBD1	TRBV4-3	.	TRBJ1-5	TGCGCCAGCAGCCAGGAGGGGGCAAAGCAGCCCCAGCATTTT	CASSQEGAKQPQHF
TRBD1	TRBV3-1	few	TRBJ2-1	TGTGCCAGCAGCCCGTCCCGGGACAGGGTTAGGGAGTTCTTC	CASSPSRDRVREFF
TRBD2	TRBV12-3/TRBV12-4	few	TRBJ2-2	TGTGCCAGCAGTGCCAGCGGGACCACCGGGGAGCTGTTTTTT	CASSASGTTGELFF